What follows are 14 T cell receptor beta chains derived from one specimen sequenced in a study of cytomegalovirus exposure and HLA in healthy donors (TCRdb year 2017). Libraries were built with the immunoSEQ multiplex PCR assay. For the multiplex PCR, a mixture combining 60 forward primers for TCR Vbeta segments and 13 reverse primers for TCR Jbeta segments was used. This immuneACCESS table, as held by TCRdb, lists in-frame sequences with V and J called but not all clones. Of the missing ones, under half trace to an unresolved V gene in checked studies; the others have no known cause. The sample table lists over 150,000 clones, about 80% of them with a count of one. The ten largest clonotypes hold around 13% of the sample. The sequenced sample consisted of PBMCs. Receptor source: a man between 25 and 39 years old in good health and CMV-seropositive.

V and J are TRBV7-8 and TRBJ2-2; 7 bases align to TRBD2. This CDR3 comprises 18 residues. CDR1 SGHVS and CDR2 FQNEAQ come from the germline V gene. V lost 9 bases, J lost 10 bases, and 26 bases stayed unmatched. In nucleotides, the CDR3 is TGTGCCAGTCCTCCCTCGGTGGAGGGAGGGCCGAGAAAAGAGGAGCTGTTTTTT. As protein: CASPPSVEGGPRKEELFF.

The gene calls are TRBV19 and TRBJ1-1, with no clear D. Trimming pared 5 bases from V and 2 bases from J, leaving 12 bases between. This CDR3 has 14 residues. CDR1 LNHDA and CDR2 SQIVND come from the germline V gene (reference sequence). CDR3 residues: CASSPRTYNTEAFF. In DNA, the CDR3 is TGTGCCAGTAGTCCGAGGACTTACAACACTGAAGCTTTCTTT.

This clone occurred once. The chain joins TRBV28 to TRBJ2-7; 12 nucleotides match TRBD2. The CDR3 has 17 amino acids. Per germline, CDR1 MDHEN and CDR2 SYDVKM. J was trimmed by 2 bases and V by 6 bases; bases with no gene match: 11. CDR3 DNA sequence: TGTGCCAGCAGGGGAACTAGCGGGAGGATGTGGACCTACGAGCAGTACTTC. Translation: CASRGTSGRMWTYEQYF.

The V call is TRBV27, the J call TRBJ2-5, with 8 bases identical to TRBD1. Losses at the gene ends were 5 bases for V and 5 bases for J; bases not matched to a gene: 7. Germline V gene data show CDR1 as MNHEY and CDR2 as SMNVEV (reference sequence). This CDR3 is 14 amino acids long. Here the CDR3 reads CASSKWTGTETQYF. DNA for the CDR3: TGTGCCAGCAGTAAATGGACAGGGACGGAGACCCAGTACTTC.

This clone turned up a few times. The chain joins TRBV27 to TRBJ2-7, with 9 bases lining up with TRBD1. V was pared by 6 bases and J by 2 bases, with 5 bases of the junction left unmatched. Looked up from germline, CDR1 is MNHEY and CDR2 is SMNVEV (reference sequence). This CDR3 is built from 14 residues. CDR3 loop: CASRRTGAAYEQYF. Here the CDR3 DNA reads TGTGCCAGCAGGCGGACAGGGGCGGCCTACGAGCAGTACTTC.

The rearrangement joins TRBV11-1 to TRBJ2-1; 10 bases match TRBD2. This CDR3 comprises 18 residues. Losses at the gene ends were 2 bases for V and 3 bases for J; bases not matched to a gene: 10. Germline V gives CDR1 SGHAT, CDR2 FQDESV (reference sequence). CDR3 sequence (DNA): TGTGCCAGCAGCTTACTAGCGGGAGATCCGTCCTACTACAATGAGCAGTTCTTC. Its protein is CASSLLAGDPSYYNEQFF.

This rearrangement joins TRBV27 to TRBJ1-5; 7 positions match TRBD1. Germline V gene sequence: CDR1 MNHEY, CDR2 SMNVEV (reference sequence). The CDR3 runs 17 residues. V lost 3 bases to trimming and J lost 7 bases; unmatched junction nucleotides: 15. The CDR3 loop is CASSFSRLRQGEQPQHF. The CDR3 DNA follows: TGTGCCAGCAGTTTTTCAAGGTTGCGACAGGGAGAACAGCCCCAGCATTTT.

This clone was counted only a few times. This chain connects TRBV4-1 to TRBJ2-7; 9 bases match TRBD2. Germline V lookup: CDR1 MGHRA, CDR2 YSYEKL. Germline trimming cut 0 bases from V and 6 bases from J; bases unmatched to any gene: 18. This CDR3 contains 19 residues. The CDR3 region is CASSQDRRGRVRGDCEQYF. The CDR3 DNA reads TGCGCCAGCAGCCAAGATCGGCGCGGGAGGGTGCGGGGGGATTGCGAGCAGTACTTC.

This clone was recorded a few times. The chain employs TRBV27 and TRBJ2-1; TRBD2 matches 9 bases. CDR1 and CDR2 (germline): MNHEY, SMNVEV (reference sequence). The CDR3 extends over 17 amino acids. Trimming removed 5 bases from V and 6 bases from J; junction bases left unmatched: 14. The CDR3 region has the DNA TGTGCCAGCAGTCCCATCACTACTAGCGGGTGGAGCAATGAGCAGTTCTTC. It translates to CASSPITTSGWSNEQFF.

The genes are TRBV6-5 and TRBJ1-2; 9 nucleotides align to TRBD1. The CDR3 runs to 14 residues. The trim removed 5 bases at V and 7 bases at J, leaving 8 bases unmatched. Germline V lookup: CDR1 MNHEY, CDR2 SVGAGI. DNA for the CDR3: TGTGCCAGCAGTCCTACAGGGGGCGCGGGTGGCTACACCTTC. Residues: CASSPTGGAGGYTF.

This chain connects TRBV28 to TRBJ2-7, with TRBD2 as a possible D gene (5 bases). This CDR3 comprises 16 residues. Germline lookup yields CDR1 MDHEN and CDR2 SYDVKM. The V and J ends lost 5 bases and 4 bases respectively, with 21 bases between them. CDR3 residues: CASSLPPPGVRYEQYF. As DNA, the CDR3 is TGTGCCAGCAGTCTACCCCCGCCCGGGGTTCGGTACGAGCAGTACTTC.

CDR3 in DNA: TGCAGCGTTGAATTAGTTAGCGGGAACTCCTACAATGAGCAGTTCTTC. Translation gives CSVELVSGNSYNEQFF. The chain has TRBV29-1 and TRBJ2-1; 8 bases are shared with TRBD2. The CDR3 runs 16 residues. V lost 2 bases to trimming and J lost 0 bases; unmatched junction nucleotides: 6. From germline, CDR1 is SQVTM and CDR2 ANQGSEA.

The rearrangement links TRBV9 to TRBJ1-2, with D hard to call. With 3 bases removed from V and 8 bases from J, the gap between germline ends came to 14 bases. Germline V CDR1 and CDR2: SGDLS, YYNGEE. The CDR3 length is 13 residues. CDR3 nucleotides: TGTGCCAGCAGCGGTTCGGGTGTTGAAGGCTACACCTTC. It encodes CASSGSGVEGYTF. Drawing the rest from reference TRBV9 and TRBJ1-2, the complete variable domain is DSGVTQTPKHLITATGQRVTLRCSPRSGDLSVYWYQQSLDQGLQFLIQYYNGEERAKGNILERFSAQQFPDLHSELNLSSLELGDSALYFCASSGSGVEGYTFGSGTRLTVV.

The chain couples TRBV5-1 to TRBJ2-3; 13 bases fit TRBD2. CDR1 is SGHRS, CDR2 YFSETQ, per germline. The CDR3 contains 17 residues. V shed 0 bases, J shed 4 bases, and the junction held 5 bases outside the gene matches. The CDR3 loop is CASSLGLAGGRSDTQYF. CDR3 nucleotide sequence: TGCGCCAGCAGCTTGGGACTAGCGGGAGGCAGGTCAGATACGCAGTATTTT.